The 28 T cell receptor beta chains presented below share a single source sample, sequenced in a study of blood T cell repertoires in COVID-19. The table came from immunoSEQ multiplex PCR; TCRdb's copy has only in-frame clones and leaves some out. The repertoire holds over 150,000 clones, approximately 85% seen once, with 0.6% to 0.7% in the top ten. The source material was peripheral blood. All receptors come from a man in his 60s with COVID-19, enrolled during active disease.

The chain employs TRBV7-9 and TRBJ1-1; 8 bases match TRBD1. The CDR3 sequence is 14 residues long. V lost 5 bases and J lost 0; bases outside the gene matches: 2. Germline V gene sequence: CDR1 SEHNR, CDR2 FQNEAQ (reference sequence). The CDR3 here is CASSADRVNTEAFF. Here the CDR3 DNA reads TGTGCCAGCAGCGCGGACAGGGTGAACACTGAAGCTTTCTTT.

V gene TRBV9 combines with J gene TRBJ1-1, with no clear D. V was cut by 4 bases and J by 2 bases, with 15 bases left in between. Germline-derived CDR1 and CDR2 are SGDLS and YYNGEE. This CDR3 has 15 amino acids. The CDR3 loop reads CASSLQETLNTEAFF. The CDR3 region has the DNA TGTGCCAGCAGCCTCCAGGAAACGCTAAACACTGAAGCTTTCTTT.

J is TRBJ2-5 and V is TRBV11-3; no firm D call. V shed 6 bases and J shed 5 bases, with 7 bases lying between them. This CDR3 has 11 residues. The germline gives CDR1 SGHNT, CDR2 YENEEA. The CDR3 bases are TGTGCCAGCAGTCAGGTTGAGACCCAGTACTTC. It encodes CASSQVETQYF.

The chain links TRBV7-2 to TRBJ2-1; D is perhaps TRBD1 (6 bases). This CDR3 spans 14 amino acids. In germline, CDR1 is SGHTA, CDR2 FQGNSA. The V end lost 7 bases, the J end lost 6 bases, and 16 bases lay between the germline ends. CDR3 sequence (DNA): TGTGCCAGCAACATACAGGGTTTGGCCAATGAGCAGTTCTTC. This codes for CASNIQGLANEQFF. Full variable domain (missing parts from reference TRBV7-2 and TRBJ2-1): GAGVSQSPSNKVTEKGKDVELRCDPISGHTALYWYRQSLGQGLEFLIYFQGNSAPDKSGLPSDRFSAERTGGSVSTLTIQRTQQEDSAVYLCASNIQGLANEQFFGPGTRLTVL.

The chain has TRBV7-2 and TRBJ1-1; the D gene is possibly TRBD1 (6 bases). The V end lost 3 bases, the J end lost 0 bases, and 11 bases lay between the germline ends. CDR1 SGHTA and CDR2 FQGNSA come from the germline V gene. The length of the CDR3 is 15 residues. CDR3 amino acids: CASSFSGGMNTEAFF. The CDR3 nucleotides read TGTGCCAGCAGCTTTAGCGGGGGCATGAACACTGAAGCTTTCTTT.

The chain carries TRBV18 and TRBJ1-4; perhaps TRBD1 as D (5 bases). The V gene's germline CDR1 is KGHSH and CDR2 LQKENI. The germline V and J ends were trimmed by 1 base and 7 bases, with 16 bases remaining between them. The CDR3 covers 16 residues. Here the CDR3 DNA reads TGTGCCAGCTCACCACGTTTGGCCAGGGCAGGTGAAAAACTGTTTTTT. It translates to CASSPRLARAGEKLFF.

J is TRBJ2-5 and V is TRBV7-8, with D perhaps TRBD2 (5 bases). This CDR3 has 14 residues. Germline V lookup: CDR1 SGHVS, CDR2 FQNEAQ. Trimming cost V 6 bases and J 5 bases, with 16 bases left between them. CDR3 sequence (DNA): TGTGCCAGCAGTCGAACGAAGGCGGGTGAGACCCAGTACTTC. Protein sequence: CASSRTKAGETQYF.

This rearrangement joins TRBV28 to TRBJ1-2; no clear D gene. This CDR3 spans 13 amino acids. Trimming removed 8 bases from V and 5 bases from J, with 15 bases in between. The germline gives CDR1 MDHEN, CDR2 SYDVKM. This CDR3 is CASRSSKNYGYTF. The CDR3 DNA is TGTGCCAGCCGCTCTAGCAAGAATTATGGCTACACCTTC.

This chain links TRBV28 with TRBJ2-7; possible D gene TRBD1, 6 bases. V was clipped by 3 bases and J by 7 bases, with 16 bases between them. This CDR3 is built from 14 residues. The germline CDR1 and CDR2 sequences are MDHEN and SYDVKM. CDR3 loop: CASSFFQGTGEQYF. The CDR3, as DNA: TGTGCCAGCAGTTTTTTTCAGGGGACGGGTGAGCAGTACTTC.

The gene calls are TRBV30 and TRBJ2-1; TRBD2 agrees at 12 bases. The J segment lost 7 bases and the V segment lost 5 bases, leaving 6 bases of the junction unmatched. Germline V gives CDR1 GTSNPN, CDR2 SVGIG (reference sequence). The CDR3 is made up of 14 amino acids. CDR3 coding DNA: TGTGCCTGGCTTACTAGCGGGAGGCCAAATGAGCAGTTCTTC. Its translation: CAWLTSGRPNEQFF.

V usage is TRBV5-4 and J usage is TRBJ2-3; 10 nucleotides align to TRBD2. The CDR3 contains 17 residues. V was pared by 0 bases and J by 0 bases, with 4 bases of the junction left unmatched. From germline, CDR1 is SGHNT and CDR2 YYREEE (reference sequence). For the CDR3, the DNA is TGTGCCAGCAGCTTGGGAGCGGGGGGGCCAAGCACAGATACGCAGTATTTT. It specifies CASSLGAGGPSTDTQYF. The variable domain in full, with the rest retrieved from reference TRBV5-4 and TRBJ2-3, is ETGVTQSPTHLIKTRGQQVTLRCSSQSGHNTVSWYQQALGQGPQFIFQYYREEENGRGNFPPRFSGLQFPNYSSELNVNALELDDSALYLCASSLGAGGPSTDTQYFGPGTRLTVL.

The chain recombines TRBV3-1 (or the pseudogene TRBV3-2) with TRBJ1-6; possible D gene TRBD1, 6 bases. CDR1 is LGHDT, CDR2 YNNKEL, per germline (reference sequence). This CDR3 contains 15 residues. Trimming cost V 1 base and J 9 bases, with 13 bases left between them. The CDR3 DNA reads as TGTGCCAGCAGCCAAGGCGGGGGGCTAGGTTCACCCCTCCACTTT. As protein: CASSQGGGLGSPLHF.

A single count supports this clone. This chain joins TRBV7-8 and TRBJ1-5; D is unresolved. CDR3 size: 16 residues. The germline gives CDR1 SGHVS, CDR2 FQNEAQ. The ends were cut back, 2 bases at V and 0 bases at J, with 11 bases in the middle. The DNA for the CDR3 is TGTGCCAGCAGCTTATTGTCGGGGAATAGCAATCAGCCCCAGCATTTT. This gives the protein CASSLLSGNSNQPQHF.

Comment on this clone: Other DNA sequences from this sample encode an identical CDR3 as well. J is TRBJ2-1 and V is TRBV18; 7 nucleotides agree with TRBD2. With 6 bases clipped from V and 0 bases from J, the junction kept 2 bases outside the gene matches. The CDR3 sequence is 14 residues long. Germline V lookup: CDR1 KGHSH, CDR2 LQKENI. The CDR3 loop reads CASSGGSSYNEQFF. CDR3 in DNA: TGTGCCAGCTCCGGCGGGAGCTCCTACAATGAGCAGTTCTTC.

Written as DNA, the CDR3 is TGTGCCAGCAGTCTAGCGGGGTTGGAGACCCAGTACTTC. Its protein product is CASSLAGLETQYF. The rearrangement joins TRBV7-2 to TRBJ2-5; 9 bases fit TRBD2. V was pared by 6 bases and J by 5 bases, with 4 bases of the junction left unmatched. Looked up from germline, CDR1 is SGHTA and CDR2 is FQGNSA. The CDR3 runs 13 residues.

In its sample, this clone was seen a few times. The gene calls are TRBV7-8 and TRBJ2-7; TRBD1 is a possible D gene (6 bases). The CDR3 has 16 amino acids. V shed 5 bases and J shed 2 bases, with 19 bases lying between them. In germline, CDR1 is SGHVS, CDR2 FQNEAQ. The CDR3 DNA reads TGTGCCAGCAGCAGAATGGACAGCCAACTTCCCTACGAGCAGTACTTC. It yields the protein CASSRMDSQLPYEQYF.

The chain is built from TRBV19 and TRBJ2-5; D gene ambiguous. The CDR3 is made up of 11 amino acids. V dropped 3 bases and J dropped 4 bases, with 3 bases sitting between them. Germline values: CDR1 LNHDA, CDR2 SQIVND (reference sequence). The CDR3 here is CASSILETQYF. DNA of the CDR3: TGTGCCAGTAGTATTCTAGAGACCCAGTACTTC.

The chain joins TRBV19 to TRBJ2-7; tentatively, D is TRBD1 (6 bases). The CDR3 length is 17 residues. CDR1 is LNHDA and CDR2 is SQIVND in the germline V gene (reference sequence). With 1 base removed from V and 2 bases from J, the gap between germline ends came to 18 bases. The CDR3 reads CASSIGGWQGIPYEQYF. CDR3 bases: TGTGCCAGTAGTATAGGAGGTTGGCAGGGGATTCCCTACGAGCAGTACTTC.

The CDR3 spells CASSPDRGDYEQYF. Here the CDR3 DNA reads TGTGCCAGCAGCCCGGACAGGGGTGACTACGAGCAGTACTTC. The chain has TRBV4-2 and TRBJ2-7; 9 bases match TRBD1. The CDR3 spans 14 residues. CDR1 is LGHNA and CDR2 is YNFKEQ in the germline V gene. The ends lost 4 bases at V and 3 bases at J; junction bases unmatched: 4.

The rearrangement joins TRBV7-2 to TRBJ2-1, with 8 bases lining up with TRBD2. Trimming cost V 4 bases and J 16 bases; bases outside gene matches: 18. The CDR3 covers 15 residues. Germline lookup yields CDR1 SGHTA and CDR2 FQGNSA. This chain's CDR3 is CASSSTITSGEGIFF. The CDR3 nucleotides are TGTGCCAGCAGCTCCACTATTACTAGCGGAGAAGGTATATTCTTC.

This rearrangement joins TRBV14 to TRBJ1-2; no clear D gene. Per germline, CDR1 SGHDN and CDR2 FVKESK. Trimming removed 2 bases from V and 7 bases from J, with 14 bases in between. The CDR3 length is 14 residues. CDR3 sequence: CASSQSTVGSGYTF. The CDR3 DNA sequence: TGTGCCAGCAGCCAATCTACCGTGGGGAGTGGCTACACCTTC.

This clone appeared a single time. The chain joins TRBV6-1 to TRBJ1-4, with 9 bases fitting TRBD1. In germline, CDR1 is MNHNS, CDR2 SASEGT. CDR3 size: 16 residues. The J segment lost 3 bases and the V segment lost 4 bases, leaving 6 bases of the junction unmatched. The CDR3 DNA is TGTGCCAGCAGTGTAGGACAGGGGCTTTCTAATGAAAAACTGTTTTTT. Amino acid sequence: CASSVGQGLSNEKLFF.

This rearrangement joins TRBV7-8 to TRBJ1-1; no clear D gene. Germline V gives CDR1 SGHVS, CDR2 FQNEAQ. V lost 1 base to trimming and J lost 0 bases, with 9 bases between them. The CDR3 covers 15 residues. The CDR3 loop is CASSLDVALNTEAFF. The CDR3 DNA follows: TGTGCCAGCAGCTTAGACGTGGCTTTGAACACTGAAGCTTTCTTT.

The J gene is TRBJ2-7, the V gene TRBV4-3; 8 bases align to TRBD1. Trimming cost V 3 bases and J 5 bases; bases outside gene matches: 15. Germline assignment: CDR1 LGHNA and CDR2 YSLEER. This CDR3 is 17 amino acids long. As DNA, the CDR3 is TGCGCCAGCAGCCAGAAAACTGGACAGGGATTTTCCCACGAGCAGTACTTC. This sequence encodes CASSQKTGQGFSHEQYF.

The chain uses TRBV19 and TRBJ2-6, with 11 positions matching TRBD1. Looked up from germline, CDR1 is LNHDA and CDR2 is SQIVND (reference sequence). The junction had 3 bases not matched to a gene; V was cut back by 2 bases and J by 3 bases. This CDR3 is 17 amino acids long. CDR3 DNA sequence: TGTGCCAGTAGTATAAGGACAGGGGGCGATGGGGCCAACGTCCTGACTTTC. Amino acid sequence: CASSIRTGGDGANVLTF.

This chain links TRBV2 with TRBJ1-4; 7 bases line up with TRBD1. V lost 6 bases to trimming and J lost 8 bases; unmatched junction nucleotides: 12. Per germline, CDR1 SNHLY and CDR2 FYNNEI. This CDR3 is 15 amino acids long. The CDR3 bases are TGTGCCAGCAGGAGGGCTGAGGGGGCAGAGGAAAAACTGTTTTTT. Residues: CASRRAEGAEEKLFF.

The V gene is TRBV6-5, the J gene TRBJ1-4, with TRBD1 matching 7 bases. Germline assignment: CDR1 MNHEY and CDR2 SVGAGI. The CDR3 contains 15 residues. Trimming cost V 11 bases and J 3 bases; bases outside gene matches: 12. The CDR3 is CASRQGRSPNEKLFF. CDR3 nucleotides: TGTGCCTCACGACAGGGAAGATCTCCTAATGAAAAACTGTTTTTT.

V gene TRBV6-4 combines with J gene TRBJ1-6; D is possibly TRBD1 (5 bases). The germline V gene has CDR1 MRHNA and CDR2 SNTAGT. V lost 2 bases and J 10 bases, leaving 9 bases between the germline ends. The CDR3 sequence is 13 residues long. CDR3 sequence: CASSDQGSSPLHF. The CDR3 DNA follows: TGTGCCAGCAGTGACCAGGGTTCATCACCCCTCCACTTT.